Listed here are 13 T cell receptor beta chains from one sample, sequenced in a study of a mutant IDH1 vaccine in newly diagnosed glioma. This table comes from immunoSEQ multiplex PCR, and its TCRdb copy is limited to in-frame clones, with some not included. In the table there are approximately 35,000 clones, about 93% of which are singletons. Antigen specificity for these receptors is unknown. Time point defined: week 47, end of study. Mutant IDH1 20-mer peptide, at 300 ug, made up each vaccine dose, with topical imiquimod. The specimen was PBMCs, collected from a glioma patient whose treatment included an IDH1 peptide vaccine. These receptors originate from a middle-aged woman with glioma.

The chain has TRBV5-6 and TRBJ1-2; TRBD1 agrees at 7 bases. Germline trimming cut 5 bases from V and 9 bases from J; bases unmatched to any gene: 16. The CDR3 consists of 15 residues. Looked up from germline, CDR1 is SGHDT and CDR2 is YYEEEE. The CDR3 DNA follows: TGTGCCAGCAGATACCGACAACAGGGGATGAGGAGCTACACCTTC. It yields the protein CASRYRQQGMRSYTF.

The genes are TRBV6-1 and TRBJ2-2; D is ambiguous. Germline CDR1 and CDR2: MNHNS and SASEGT. The germline V and J ends were trimmed by 4 bases and 1 base, with 13 bases remaining between them. The length of the CDR3 is 16 residues. CDR3 sequence reads: CASSGSRYENTGELFF. CDR3 nucleotides: TGTGCCAGCAGTGGCAGTAGGTACGAGAACACCGGGGAGCTGTTTTTT.

This chain joins TRBV18 and TRBJ1-5; D is uncertain. The germline V gene has CDR1 KGHSH and CDR2 LQKENI. V lost 1 base and J lost 0, with 10 bases in between. The CDR3 covers 16 residues. DNA for the CDR3: TGTGCCAGCTCACCACAGCCCCCACATAGCAATCAGCCCCAGCATTTT. Amino acid sequence: CASSPQPPHSNQPQHF.

This chain joins TRBV4-1 and TRBJ2-5; the D is unclear. The CDR3 is 15 amino acids. Germline CDR1 is MGHRA and CDR2 is YSYEKL. Trimming shortened V by 3 bases and J by 3 bases, and 14 bases separated the two germline ends. The CDR3 here is CASSQGYWPKETQYF. In DNA, the CDR3 is TGCGCCAGCAGCCAGGGTTACTGGCCTAAAGAGACCCAGTACTTC.

The V and J genes are TRBV5-6 and TRBJ1-4; D gene ambiguous. The CDR3 has 15 residues. Germline assignment: CDR1 SGHDT and CDR2 YYEEEE. Trimming left V 4 bases short and J 3 bases short, with 13 bases between. CDR3 residues: CASSGVGVANEKLFF. The CDR3 nucleotides are TGTGCCAGCAGCGGTGTGGGTGTTGCTAATGAAAAACTGTTTTTT.

J is TRBJ1-2 and V is TRBV4-3, with a weak D call TRBD1 (5 bases). CDR1 LGHNA and CDR2 YSLEER come from the germline V gene. The V end lost 0 bases, the J end lost 4 bases, and 9 bases lay between the germline ends. The CDR3 consists of 14 residues. The CDR3 is CASSQERGAYGYTF. The CDR3 DNA is TGCGCCAGCAGCCAAGAACGCGGGGCCTATGGCTACACCTTC.

This clone was seen only once. The chain combines TRBV29-1 with TRBJ1-2; D might be TRBD1 (6 bases). Germline V gives CDR1 SQVTM, CDR2 ANQGSEA. The V end was cut by 3 bases, the J end by 8 bases, with 19 bases between. The CDR3 runs to 14 residues. CDR3 loop: CSVEWGGQFQGYTF. The CDR3 DNA sequence: TGCAGCGTTGAGTGGGGTGGACAGTTTCAGGGCTACACCTTC.

The J gene is TRBJ1-2, the V gene TRBV11-2; 10 positions match TRBD1. J was trimmed by 6 bases and V by 5 bases; bases with no gene match: 6. From germline, CDR1 is SGHAT and CDR2 FQNNGV. The length of the CDR3 is 14 residues. The CDR3 DNA reads TGTGCCAGCAGCGGAATAGACAGGGGGCATGGCTACACCTTC. Translated, it gives CASSGIDRGHGYTF.

The gene calls are TRBV14 and TRBJ1-3; tentatively, D is TRBD1 (5 bases). Germline values: CDR1 SGHDN, CDR2 FVKESK. Trimming shortened V by 0 bases and J by 4 bases, and 16 bases separated the two germline ends. The CDR3 has 17 residues. CDR3 nucleotide sequence: TGTGCCAGCAGCCAAGACGGGACCGGATTCCGGGGAAACACCATATATTTT. Translating gives CASSQDGTGFRGNTIYF.

The chain joins TRBV6-1 to TRBJ1-2; maybe TRBD1 (5 bases). The CDR3 length is 13 residues. Germline CDR1 reads MNHNS; CDR2 reads SASEGT. The V end lost 2 bases, the J end lost 6 bases, and 10 bases lay between the germline ends. In DNA, the CDR3 is TGTGCCAGCAGTGAAATAGCGGGGCATGGCTACACCTTC. Its protein is CASSEIAGHGYTF.

V gene TRBV19 combines with J gene TRBJ1-5; D not resolved. CDR1 is LNHDA, CDR2 SQIVND, per germline (reference sequence). V was shortened by 8 bases and J by 6 bases, with 11 bases between the two germline ends. The CDR3 covers 12 residues. The CDR3 sequence: CASSDGGQPQHF. The CDR3, as DNA: TGTGCCAGTTCCGACGGTGGTCAGCCCCAGCATTTT.

The chain is built from TRBV5-5 and TRBJ2-3, with D possibly matching TRBD2 (6 bases). V was cut by 1 base and J by 1 base, with 7 bases left in between. There are 14 residues in the CDR3. CDR1 is SGHKS, CDR2 YYEKEE, per germline (reference sequence). The CDR3, as DNA: TGTGCCAGCAGCTTGCCTAGCGGCACAGATACGCAGTATTTT. Its translation is CASSLPSGTDTQYF.

V is TRBV5-1 and J is TRBJ2-3; the D is unclear. Germline CDR1 and CDR2: SGHRS and YFSETQ. The CDR3 extends over 14 amino acids. Trimming shortened V by 4 bases and J by 4 bases, and 13 bases separated the two germline ends. CDR3 in amino acids: CASSPRTGSDTQYF. The CDR3 nucleotides read TGCGCCAGCAGCCCTCGGACCGGGTCAGATACGCAGTATTTT.